This TCR beta chain was found in a study of shared clonotypes between healthy human individuals. Authors' data handling: ImmunoSEQ junction-only sequences lacked quality scores, so their filtering differed. Sequencing was performed with immunoSEQ multiplex PCR; in TCRdb, only in-frame clones are kept and a portion is missing. V, J and clone size are those of that table, while D and trimming were read from the DNA. The sample has about 2.4 million clones, 93% seen once; the top ten hold approximately 0.36%. The trim removed 4 bases at V and 1 base at J, leaving 3 bases unmatched. There are 13 residues in the CDR3. Germline lookup yields CDR1 SQVTM and CDR2 ANQGSEA.

The receptor's source is a young man in good health. Some clones in this sample may be carry-over from other donors' samples. The sample taken for sequencing was naive CD4+ T cells from PBMCs. The subset: CD45RA+ positively selected. The V call is TRBV29-1, the J call TRBJ1-1; 7 bases are a match to TRBD1. The CDR3 loop is CSVVRTGNTEAFF. The CDR3 DNA sequence: TGCAGCGTTGTTAGGACAGGGAACACTGAAGCTTTCTTT.